The 2 T cell receptor beta chains given below trace back to one sample, sequenced in a study of cytomegalovirus exposure and HLA in healthy donors. Vbeta (60) and Jbeta (13) primers were used in the PCR. Sequencing used immunoSEQ multiplex PCR; TCRdb keeps in-frame clones, though not all of them. This sample contains 200,000 to 250,000 clones. The sample was PBMCs. All receptors come from a young woman in good health and CMV-seropositive.

The J gene is TRBJ1-1, the V gene TRBV5-6; D is possibly TRBD1 (5 bases). Germline V CDR1 and CDR2: SGHDT, YYEEEE. V was shortened by 4 bases and J by 5 bases, with 18 bases between the two germline ends. The CDR3 is 15 amino acids. CDR3 bases: TGTGCCAGCAGCCGGTGGGGAGGGGAGGGAACTGAAGCTTTCTTT. It encodes CASSRWGGEGTEAFF. Full variable domain (remainder filled in from reference TRBV5-6 and TRBJ1-1): DAGVTQSPTHLIKTRGQQVTLRCSPKSGHDTVSWYQQALGQGPQFIFQYYEEEERQRGNFPDRFSGHQFPNYSSELNVNALLLGDSALYLCASSRWGGEGTEAFFGQGTRLTVV.

The chain links TRBV30 to TRBJ2-5, with TRBD2 matching over 10 bases. The CDR3 has 13 residues. Per the germline V gene, CDR1 is GTSNPN and CDR2 is SVGIG (reference sequence). With V trimmed by 3 bases and J by 6 bases, 4 bases remained unmatched. The chain's CDR3 is CAWSGAGGQTQYF. The CDR3 DNA reads TGTGCCTGGAGCGGAGCGGGAGGGCAGACCCAGTACTTC. The complete variable domain, with remaining parts taken from reference TRBV30 and TRBJ2-5, reads SQTIHQWPATLVQPVGSPLSLECTVEGTSNPNLYWYRQAAGRGLQLLFYSVGIGQISSEVPQNLSASRPQDRQFILSSKKLLLSDSGFYLCAWSGAGGQTQYFGPGTRLLVL.